One sample yielded the 2 T cell receptor beta chains listed below, sequenced in a study of early T cells in non-severe SARS-CoV-2 infection. TCRdb re-derived calls from the 5' RACE reads in MiXCR, one entry per CDR3 protein. The data hold about 57,000 distinct CDR3 sequences, with 10% to 15% observed a single time. The sequenced sample was whole blood. The receptors were sampled from an adult who was a healthcare worker with PCR-confirmed SARS-CoV-2 infection or an uninfected control (not recorded which).

This clonotype was counted between two and nine times. The chain is built from TRBV6-5 and TRBJ2-5; tentatively, D is TRBD2 (7 bases). Germline assignment: CDR1 MNHEY and CDR2 SVGAGI. This CDR3 spans 15 amino acids. The V gene lost 6 bases and the J gene lost 1 base, with 15 bases spanning the gap. The CDR3 sequence is CASRSGEGVQETQYF. In nucleotides, the CDR3 is TGTGCCAGCAGGAGTGGGGAGGGGGTCCAAGAGACCCAGTACTTC.

This clonotype was seen at least ten times. This sequence joins TRBV7-9 and TRBJ1-4, with D maybe TRBD1 (5 bases). The CDR3 is 17 residues long. Germline lookup yields CDR1 SEHNR and CDR2 FQNEAQ (reference sequence). The V and J ends lost 6 bases and 4 bases respectively, with 21 bases between them. This CDR3 reads CASSILDTGALNEKLFF. In DNA form, the CDR3 reads TGTGCCAGCAGTATACTTGACACAGGAGCACTTAATGAAAAACTGTTTTTT.